This T cell receptor beta chain emerged from a study of T cells in Graves' hyperthyroidism and ophthalmopathy. For the study at large: Peripheral blood specimens were obtained at initial diagnosis, prior to any treatment.

This clonotype was detected many times. RNA transcripts provided the source from which TCR beta CDR3 regions were amplified. The HTBI primer set was used in a first-round RT-PCR of the TCR CDR3. TCRdb recomputed calls from the multiplex PCR reads with MiXCR, one row per CDR3 protein. Of around 400,000 distinct CDR3 sequences detected, just under 25% appear once; the ten largest clones hold around 70%. Absence of ophthalmopathy progression within 18 months defined stable Graves' hyperthyroidism. The PBMCs were sourced from fresh peripheral blood (approximately 9.6 ml). Germline lookup yields CDR1 SGHAT and CDR2 FQNNGV. V shed 5 bases, J shed 4 bases, and the junction held 5 bases outside the gene matches. The CDR3 length is 14 residues.

This chain uses TRBV11-2 with TRBJ2-5; 9 bases match TRBD1. The clonotype originates from a man in his forties or fifties with Graves' hyperthyroidism. Sequencing was done on a sample of blood. This chain's CDR3 is CASSPRTGAETQYF. CDR3 sequence (DNA): TGTGCCAGCAGCCCAAGGACAGGGGCAGAGACCCAGTACTTC.